A selection of T cell receptor beta chains follows, all from one sample in a study of blood T cells in healthy people across ages. TCRdb used MiXCR to reprocess the 5' RACE reads, holding one entry per CDR3 protein. The table lists over 1,500,000 distinct CDR3 sequences, about two fifths of them singletons. Input material: blood. These receptors were collected from a human donor in good health. CDR3s include the opening cysteine and the closing phenylalanine or tryptophan. D genes are given only for firm matches. Rows may omit the clone size; those that give it use once, few, many or a size class.

V,J,D,size,DNA,CDR3
TRBV6-5,TRBJ2-3,TRBD2,NA,TGTGCCAGCAGACCTCCGGGACTAAGGTGGCATACGCAGTATTTT,CASRPPGLRWHTQYF
TRBV6-2/TRBV6-3,TRBJ2-7,NA,NA,TGTGCCAGCAGTTACGGGGGACGGATCAACGAGCAGTACTTC,CASSYGGRINEQYF
TRBV6-2/TRBV6-3,TRBJ1-4,TRBD1,NA,TGTGCCAGCAGACATACAGGGGCGTCGTCAGAAAAACTGTTTTTT,CASRHTGASSEKLFF
TRBV4-3,TRBJ1-2,NA,few,TGCGCCAGCAGCCAAGAAGGGCAGTATGGTAACTATGGCTACACCTTC,CASSQEGQYGNYGYTF
TRBV4-3,TRBJ2-3,NA,few,TGCGCCAGCGCCAAATCTAGCACAGATACGCAGTATTTT,CASAKSSTDTQYF
TRBV5-6,TRBJ2-5,NA,few,TGTGCCAGCAGCCCCCAGACAGGTCCGCAAGAGACCCAGTACTTC,CASSPQTGPQETQYF
TRBV5-6,TRBJ1-6,NA,few,TGTGCCAGCGCCTTTTTGGGGGAAAAGTCACCCCTCCACTTT,CASAFLGEKSPLHF
TRBV6-2/TRBV6-3,TRBJ2-4,TRBD2,NA,TGTGCCAGCAGCCAACACGGCAGGGCTAGCGGGGGGTCTACTCAGTACTTC,CASSQHGRASGGSTQYF
TRBV4-3,TRBJ1-1,NA,NA,TGCGCCAGCAGCCAAGATGGACCGGGGATGAACACTGAAGCTTTCTTT,CASSQDGPGMNTEAFF
TRBV3-1,TRBJ2-5,TRBD2,few,TGTGCCAGCACCCCCTGGGGACTACAAATGTACCAAGAGACCCAGTACTTC,CASTPWGLQMYQETQYF
TRBV4-2,TRBJ2-1,NA,NA,TGTGCCAGCAGCCAGCGATGGGGCATGGTGTCGGCTCCCGTCCACAATGAGCAGTTCTTC,CASSQRWGMVSAPVHNEQFF
TRBV27,TRBJ1-4,NA,few,TGTGCCAGCAGTTTAAGGACGCAGGCCCCCACCCTTGCAACTAATGAAAAACTGTTTTTT,CASSLRTQAPTLATNEKLFF
TRBV27,TRBJ2-7,TRBD2,few,TGTGCCAGCTCACACGGGGGGAGGGCCTACGAGCAGTACTTC,CASSHGGRAYEQYF